Described below is a single T cell receptor (beta chain) sequence and its context. Its specificity is unknown. A J-beta primer mix and a sample-barcoded 5' primer were used in a second PCR of about 6 to 12 cycles. Samples each returned at least 3 million CDR3-containing paired-end reads. TCRdb reprocessed the 5' RACE reads via MiXCR and lists one record per CDR3 protein. The data hold 780,000 or so distinct CDR3 sequences, with roughly three fifths observed a single time. This record comes from a study of blood T cells in healthy people across ages. Whole-study findings and limits: Naive CD4+ cell counts and diversity both ran higher in long-lived than in aged donors. Older age coincided with a roughly linear decline in TCR beta diversity per million T cells. Researchers report that TCR beta diversity correlated strongly with naive T cell percentage.

The sequencing input was blood. The source of this sequence is a man between 35 and 55 years old in good health.

The CDR3 sequence: CASSPHPGQGRKTYEQYF. CDR3 coding DNA: TGTGCCAGCAGTCCTCATCCGGGACAGGGTAGGAAAACCTACGAGCAGTACTTC. The rearrangement joins TRBV3-1 to TRBJ2-7, with TRBD1 identical over 9 bases. This CDR3 spans 18 amino acids. Germline V lookup: CDR1 LGHDT, CDR2 YNNKEL (reference sequence). The junction had 17 bases not matched to a gene; V was cut back by 6 bases and J by 2 bases.